This TCR beta chain appears in the sequencing data of a study of blood T cell repertoires in COVID-19. Study at large: The study drew acute and convalescent COVID-19 samples from the United States, Italy and Spain. PBMCs, B-cell-depleted T cells, or T cells provided the cDNA or gDNA that made up the material.

The CDR3 consists of 21 residues. V was clipped by 0 bases and J by 5 bases; unmatched bases: 16. Germline values: CDR1 LGHNA, CDR2 YSLEER. Original methodology: Nucleated cell counts were estimated from reference gene primer amplification. TCRdb's copy holds only in-frame clones and misses some; the assay was immunoSEQ multiplex PCR. V, J and clone size reflect that table, while D and trimming were determined from the DNA. The sample lists more than 300,000 clones; about 90% were seen once. The J gene is TRBJ2-2, the V gene TRBV4-3; the match to TRBD2 covers 12 bases. This clonotype originated in a woman in her late teens or twenties who had recovered from COVID-19. Sequenced input: peripheral blood. CDR3 in amino acids: CASSQDLGGLAGRPGTGELFF. In DNA, the CDR3 is TGCGCCAGCAGCCAAGACCTGGGTGGACTAGCGGGACGACCGGGGACCGGGGAGCTGTTTTTT.